The clone carrying this TCR beta chain turned up a few times. At one of its ends the junction is not consistent with the germline gene, which may arise from a read error. The data were taken from a study of CD8+CD57+ T cells in acquired aplastic anemia. The study profiled TCR beta VDJ and CDR3 using genomic DNA as template. TCRdb recomputed calls from the reads with MiXCR, one row per CDR3 protein. Seen here are 200,000 to 300,000 distinct CDR3 sequences, 82% observed once, and the top ten hold 35% to 50%. CD8+CD57+ cell expansion, shown by flow cytometry, had occurred in the patients selected for sequencing. Patients had undergone no therapy by the time their blood was sampled. Per germline, CDR1 LNHNV and CDR2 YYDKDF (reference sequence). The CDR3 is 14 amino acids.

This TCR came from a human donor with aplastic anemia. The rearrangement uses TRBV15 and TRBJ2-3; D is perhaps TRBD1 or TRBD2 (5 bases each). The end of the DNA aligns better with TRBJ2-7, so the J call may be wrong. Sequenced sample: sorted CD4+, CD8+, or CD8+CD57+ T cells (not recorded which) from PBMCs. The CDR3 nucleotides read TGTGCCAGCAGCGGCCGGGGCCGAGCCGATACGCAGTACTTC. Translated: CASSGRGRADTQYF.